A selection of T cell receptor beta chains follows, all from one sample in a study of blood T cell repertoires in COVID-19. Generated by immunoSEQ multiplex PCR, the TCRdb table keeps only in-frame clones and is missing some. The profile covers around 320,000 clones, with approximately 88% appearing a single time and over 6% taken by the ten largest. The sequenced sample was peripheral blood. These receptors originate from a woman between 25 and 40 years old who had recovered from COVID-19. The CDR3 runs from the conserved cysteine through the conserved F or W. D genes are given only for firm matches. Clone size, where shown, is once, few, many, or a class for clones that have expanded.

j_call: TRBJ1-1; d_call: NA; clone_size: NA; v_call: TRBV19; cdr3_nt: TGTGCCAGCGGGGCTAGCGGTTATGAAGCTTTCTTT; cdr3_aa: CASGASGYEAFF
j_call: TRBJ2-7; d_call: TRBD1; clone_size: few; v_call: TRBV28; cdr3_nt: TGTGCCAGCAGTTTAGACAGGGGGTACGAGCAGTACTTC; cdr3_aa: CASSLDRGYEQYF
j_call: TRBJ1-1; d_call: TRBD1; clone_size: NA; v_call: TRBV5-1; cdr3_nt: TGCGCCAGCAGCTTCAACAGGGGAGGCACTGAAGCTTTCTTT; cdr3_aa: CASSFNRGGTEAFF
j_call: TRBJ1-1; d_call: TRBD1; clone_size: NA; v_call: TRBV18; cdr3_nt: TGTGCCAGTCAATATGCCGCACAGGGGGGAGGCACTGAAGCTTTCTTT; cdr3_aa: CASQYAAQGGGTEAFF
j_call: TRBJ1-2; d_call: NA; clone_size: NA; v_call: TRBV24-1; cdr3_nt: TGTGCCACCTGGACAGTTCTGGGTGGCTACACCTTC; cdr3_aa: CATWTVLGGYTF
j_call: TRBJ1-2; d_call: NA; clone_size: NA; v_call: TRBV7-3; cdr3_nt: TGTGCCAGCAGCTCGAATTCAGGGGATAGCTACACCTTC; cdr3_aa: CASSSNSGDSYTF
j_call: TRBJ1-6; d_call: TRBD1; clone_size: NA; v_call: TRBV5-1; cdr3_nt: TGCGCCAGCAGCTTGGACAGGGGATTTGGTTCACCCCTCCACTTT; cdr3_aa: CASSLDRGFGSPLHF
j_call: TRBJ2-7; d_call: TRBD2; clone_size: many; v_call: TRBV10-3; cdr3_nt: TGTGCCATCAGTGGACTAGCGGGGGGCGGCGACGAGCAGTACTTC; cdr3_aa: CAISGLAGGGDEQYF
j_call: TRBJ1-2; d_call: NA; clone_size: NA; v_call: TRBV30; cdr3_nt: TGTGCCTGGACCCCGTACCCCCGGGGTGTTAACTATGGCTACACCTTC; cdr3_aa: CAWTPYPRGVNYGYTF
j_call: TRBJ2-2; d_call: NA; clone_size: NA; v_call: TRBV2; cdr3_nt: TGTGCCAGCAGCATTCTGAGGGAGAACGCGAACACCGGGGAGCTGTTTTTT; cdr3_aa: CASSILRENANTGELFF
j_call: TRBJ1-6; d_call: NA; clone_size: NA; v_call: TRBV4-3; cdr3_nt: TGCGCCAGCAGCGGGAGCTCCTATAATTCACCCCTCCACTTT; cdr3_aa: CASSGSSYNSPLHF
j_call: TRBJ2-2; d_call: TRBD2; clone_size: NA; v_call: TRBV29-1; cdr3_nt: TGCAGCGTAGAGGGACTAGCGGGAACCGGCGGGGAGCTGTTTTTT; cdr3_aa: CSVEGLAGTGGELFF
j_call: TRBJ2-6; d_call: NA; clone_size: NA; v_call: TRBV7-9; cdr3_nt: TGTGCCAGCAGCTCCGGCCCCGGCAGACCGGGTTCGGGGGCCAACGTCCTGACTTTC; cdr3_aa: CASSSGPGRPGSGANVLTF
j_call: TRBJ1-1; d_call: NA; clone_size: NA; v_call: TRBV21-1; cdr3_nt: TGTGCCAGCAGCGCCCCCTTGACAGGGAACACTGAAGCTTTCTTT; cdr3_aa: CASSAPLTGNTEAFF
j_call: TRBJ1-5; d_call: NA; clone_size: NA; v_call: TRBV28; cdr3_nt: TGTGCCAGCAGTTCGCAGGGTAGGCACCAGCCCCAGCATTTT; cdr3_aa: CASSSQGRHQPQHF
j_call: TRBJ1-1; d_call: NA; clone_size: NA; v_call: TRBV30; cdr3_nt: TGTGCCTGGAAAGGGAGGAGAGGGTCGTGGACTGAAGCTTTCTTT; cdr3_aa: CAWKGRRGSWTEAFF
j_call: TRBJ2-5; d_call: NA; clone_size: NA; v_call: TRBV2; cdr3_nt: TGTGCCAGCAGTGAAGCCCTCGGGGAGACCCAGTACTTC; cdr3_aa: CASSEALGETQYF
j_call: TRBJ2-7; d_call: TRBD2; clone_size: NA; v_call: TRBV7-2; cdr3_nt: TGTGCCAGCAGCGTTGCGACTAGCAGTCCCCACGAGCAGTACTTC; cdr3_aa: CASSVATSSPHEQYF
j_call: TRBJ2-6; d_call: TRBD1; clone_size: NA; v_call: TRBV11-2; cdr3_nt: TGTGCCAGCAGCTTCTACAGGGGCTACAGGGCCAACGTCCTGACTTTC; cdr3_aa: CASSFYRGYRANVLTF
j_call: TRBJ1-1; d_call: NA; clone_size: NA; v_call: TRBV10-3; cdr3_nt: TGTGCCATCAGTGACGGGGTCATGAACACTGAAGCTTTCTTT; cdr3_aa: CAISDGVMNTEAFF